This TCR beta chain was identified in a study of CD8 T cells in ankylosing spondylitis. This clonotype was counted many times. The CDR3 totals 15 residues. J lost 7 bases, V lost 6 bases, and 6 bases had no gene match. Germline loops: CDR1 MDHEN, CDR2 SYDVKM. TCRdb re-called the 5' RACE reads through MiXCR, storing one row per CDR3 protein. This sample has approximately 130,000 distinct CDR3 sequences, with about 10% found just once. The TCR sequence derives from a female donor with ankylosing spondylitis or in good health (not recorded which). The sequenced material came from blood, either unsorted or a sorted T cell fraction (not recorded which). The J gene is TRBJ2-2, the V gene TRBV28, with TRBD2 identical over 12 bases. CDR3 coding DNA: TGTGCCAGCAGGACTAGCGGGGGACTGGGCGGGGAGCTGTTTTTT. As protein: CASRTSGGLGGELFF.